Listed below are T cell receptor beta chains from one sample, sequenced in a study of naive and memory T cell subsets. TCRdb reprocessed the UMI-ligation and nested PCR reads via MiXCR and lists one record per CDR3 protein. The table records more than 95,000 distinct CDR3 sequences, roughly 15% of them present only once. Sequencing was carried out using naive CD8+ T cells from blood. The source is a human donor in good health. CDR3s leave out the opening cysteine and the closing phenylalanine or tryptophan. Size is omitted from some rows. Given values are once, few, many or a class for expanded clones.

abundance: many; v_gene: TRBV12-3/TRBV12-4; CDR3aa: ASTLGGDEQY
abundance: .; v_gene: TRBV4-3; CDR3aa: ASSQAATGENSYGYT
abundance: many; v_gene: TRBV27; CDR3aa: ASSLELGPRVTDTQY
abundance: .; v_gene: TRBV21-1; CDR3aa: ASSQGGAGGSPLH
abundance: many; v_gene: TRBV29-1; CDR3aa: SVHRTGRNTEAF
abundance: .; v_gene: TRBV6-2/TRBV6-3; CDR3aa: ASSYGGEQF
abundance: many; v_gene: TRBV29-1; CDR3aa: SVPPTSGSYNEQF
abundance: .; v_gene: TRBV9; CDR3aa: ASSVARGGEQY
abundance: .; v_gene: TRBV7-6; CDR3aa: ASSLAPPGNIAEAF
abundance: few; v_gene: TRBV14; CDR3aa: ASSQDSGTDTQY
abundance: few; v_gene: TRBV29-1; CDR3aa: SVEDDYGRGAHGYT
abundance: .; v_gene: TRBV5-6; CDR3aa: ASSLWNEQF
abundance: many; v_gene: TRBV20-1; CDR3aa: SAAGLWGEQF
abundance: many; v_gene: TRBV7-9; CDR3aa: ASSLVTGSDNEQF
abundance: few; v_gene: TRBV13; CDR3aa: ASSLRAAGVETQY
abundance: once; v_gene: TRBV16; CDR3aa: ASSQPGVQETQY
abundance: many; v_gene: TRBV20-1; CDR3aa: SARGGRATDTQY
abundance: many; v_gene: TRBV6-6; CDR3aa: ASSSLLTGTYEQY
abundance: .; v_gene: TRBV28; CDR3aa: ASFGDSSSPYEQY
abundance: .; v_gene: TRBV2; CDR3aa: ASSEWREGTEAF
abundance: once; v_gene: TRBV20-1; CDR3aa: SAIGPTEAF
abundance: few; v_gene: TRBV4-2; CDR3aa: ASRSLTNTYEQY
abundance: few; v_gene: TRBV24-1; CDR3aa: ATSDSGTGYNEQF
abundance: few; v_gene: TRBV9; CDR3aa: ASSATASKTNYGYT
abundance: .; v_gene: TRBV5-1; CDR3aa: ASRGHEAYEQY
abundance: few; v_gene: TRBV20-1; CDR3aa: SEQGIFYEQY
abundance: .; v_gene: TRBV6-1; CDR3aa: ASSEEQGSEKLF
abundance: few; v_gene: TRBV7-9; CDR3aa: ASSLGSRVGEQY
abundance: .; v_gene: TRBV27; CDR3aa: ASSKRSESSGNTIY
abundance: few; v_gene: TRBV7-2; CDR3aa: ASSLTLSRQTNEQF
abundance: many; v_gene: TRBV6-6; CDR3aa: ASSYKTYRVESYEQY
abundance: .; v_gene: TRBV2; CDR3aa: ASSETVGAYEQY